The 17 T cell receptor beta chains listed next were all sequenced from one sample in a study of shared T cell receptors in the human thymus. Method: immunoSEQ multiplex PCR; TCRdb's copy keeps in-frame clones and lacks some. Found here are 640,000 or so clones, 80% to 90% of them singletons; the top ten hold 0.0094%. The sample was also reused in another study, on human thymus T cells.

Specimen: thymocytes. All receptors derive from a boy less than two years old with a congenital heart defect.

The chain employs TRBV28 and TRBJ1-4; 8 bases match TRBD1. The CDR3 is made up of 14 amino acids. Per germline, CDR1 MDHEN and CDR2 SYDVKM. V shed 6 bases, J shed 8 bases, and the junction held 8 bases outside the gene matches. CDR3 residues: CASRIAGGLEKLFF. For the CDR3, the DNA is TGTGCCAGCAGGATCGCAGGGGGCTTGGAAAAACTGTTTTTT.

The chain joins TRBV14 to TRBJ1-2; 8 nucleotides line up with TRBD1. V gave up 0 bases and J gave up 3 bases; unmatched junction bases: 6. The CDR3 spans 16 residues. Germline CDR1 is SGHDN and CDR2 is FVKESK. DNA for the CDR3: TGTGCCAGCAGCCAAGAGACAGGGGAGAATGACTATGGCTACACCTTC. Its protein product is CASSQETGENDYGYTF.

This chain links TRBV5-1 with TRBJ1-1; maybe TRBD1 (5 bases). V lost 4 bases to trimming and J lost 1 base, with 11 bases between them. The CDR3 contains 14 residues. CDR1 and CDR2 from the germline V gene are SGHRS and YFSETQ. Written as DNA, the CDR3 is TGCGCCAGCAGCCTATCAACAGGGAACACTGAAGCTTTCTTT. It encodes CASSLSTGNTEAFF.

V is TRBV4-3 and J is TRBJ2-3; no clear D gene. The germline V and J ends were trimmed by 0 bases and 1 base, with 29 bases remaining between them. The CDR3 is 22 residues long. CDR1 LGHNA and CDR2 YSLEER come from the germline V gene. The CDR3 DNA reads TGCGCCAGCAGCCAAGATCGAATCAGTAGACCCCGCGCCGACTGCTGCACAGATACGCAGTATTTT. Its protein is CASSQDRISRPRADCCTDTQYF.

The V call is TRBV2, the J call TRBJ2-7, with D possibly being TRBD1 (7 bases). The CDR3 spans 12 residues. The germline V and J ends were trimmed by 8 bases and 4 bases, with 12 bases remaining between them. In germline, CDR1 is SNHLY, CDR2 FYNNEI. CDR3 region: CASLRGVYEQYF. The CDR3 DNA is TGTGCCAGCCTCAGGGGGGTGTACGAGCAGTACTTC. The full variable domain, with the rest looked up from reference TRBV2 and TRBJ2-7, is EPEVTQTPSHQVTQMGQEVILRCVPISNHLYFYWYRQILGQKVEFLVSFYNNEISEKSEIFDDQFSVERPDGSNFTLKIRSTKLEDSAMYFCASLRGVYEQYFGPGTRLTVT.

This chain links TRBV27 with TRBJ2-7; possible D gene TRBD1, 6 bases. The CDR3 is made up of 13 amino acids. V was pared by 11 bases and J by 4 bases, with 18 bases between. Per germline, CDR1 MNHEY and CDR2 SMNVEV (reference sequence). The CDR3 nucleotides are TGTGCCGCAAGGGGGACGGAGCTTTACGAGCAGTACTTC. Translated: CAARGTELYEQYF.

This chain uses TRBV28 with TRBJ1-5; D unclear. The germline V gene encodes CDR1 MDHEN and CDR2 SYDVKM. The CDR3 extends over 15 amino acids. V was shortened by 8 bases and J by 2 bases, with 16 bases between the two germline ends. The CDR3 loop is CASRGWGGGNQPQHF. DNA of the CDR3: TGTGCCAGCCGCGGGTGGGGAGGAGGCAATCAGCCCCAGCATTTT.

The chain employs TRBV19 and TRBJ1-4; 8 positions agree with TRBD1. Germline CDR1 is LNHDA and CDR2 is SQIVND (reference sequence). After removal of 4 bases from V and 2 bases from J, the junction contained 9 bases not matched to a gene. The CDR3 loop spans 17 amino acids. DNA of the CDR3: TGTGCCAGTAGTACCCGACAGGGGACGTCGACTAATGAAAAACTGTTTTTT. It encodes CASSTRQGTSTNEKLFF.

The V call is TRBV15, the J call TRBJ1-5; 9 bases are shared with TRBD1. V trimming: 5 bases; J trimming: 6 bases; junction bases outside the gene matches: 8. The CDR3 extends over 15 amino acids. Germline V CDR1 and CDR2: LNHNV, YYDKDF (reference sequence). The CDR3 region is CATSPGTGIGQPQHF. In DNA, the CDR3 is TGTGCCACCAGCCCCGGGACAGGGATAGGTCAGCCCCAGCATTTT.

The chain uses TRBV7-9 and TRBJ2-7, with 11 bases fitting TRBD2. The CDR3 consists of 17 residues. Germline lookup yields CDR1 SEHNR and CDR2 FQNEAQ (reference sequence). V was pared by 5 bases and J by 3 bases, with 12 bases of the junction left unmatched. This CDR3 reads CASSLTARTSGYYEQYF. In nucleotides, the CDR3 is TGTGCCAGCAGCCTCACCGCCCGGACTAGCGGGTACTACGAGCAGTACTTC.

V gene TRBV11-2 combines with J gene TRBJ2-7; tentatively, D is TRBD2 (5 bases). Per the germline V gene, CDR1 is SGHAT and CDR2 is FQNNGV. The V end lost 5 bases, the J end lost 1 base, and 12 bases lay between the germline ends. CDR3 length: 14 amino acids. The CDR3 region is CASSPADLSYEQYF. For the CDR3, the DNA is TGTGCCAGCAGCCCCGCGGACTTGTCCTACGAGCAGTACTTC.

The rearrangement joins TRBV28 to TRBJ1-1; 7 bases fit TRBD1. Germline V CDR1 and CDR2: MDHEN, SYDVKM. This CDR3 is built from 15 residues. V shed 5 bases, J shed 1 base, and the junction held 7 bases outside the gene matches. The CDR3 DNA reads TGTGCCAGCAGTAACGACAGGGTTCAGAACACTGAAGCTTTCTTT. This sequence encodes CASSNDRVQNTEAFF.

The chain has TRBV18 and TRBJ2-5; TRBD1 matches at 8 bases. Germline V lookup: CDR1 KGHSH, CDR2 LQKENI. The CDR3 has 13 residues. J was trimmed by 4 bases and V by 3 bases; bases with no gene match: 1. The CDR3 nucleotides read TGTGCCAGCTCACCGACAGGGGTAGAGACCCAGTACTTC. The encoded protein is CASSPTGVETQYF.

V and J are TRBV27 and TRBJ2-7; 9 bases map to TRBD1. Germline CDR1 is MNHEY and CDR2 is SMNVEV (reference sequence). The CDR3 totals 14 residues. Trimming at V came to 1 base and at J to 4 bases, leaving 2 bases not matched to a gene. CDR3 nucleotide sequence: TGTGCCAGCAGTTTATGGACAGGGGCGTACGAGCAGTACTTC. It codes for CASSLWTGAYEQYF.

V gene TRBV9 combines with J gene TRBJ1-2, with D possibly matching TRBD1 (6 bases). Trimming cost V 3 bases and J 7 bases, with 22 bases left between them. This CDR3 has 16 residues. Germline V gives CDR1 SGDLS, CDR2 YYNGEE. CDR3 DNA: TGTGCCAGCAGCGCGGGCCTTTCAGGGGAGAGTTCTGGCTACACCTTC. Its translation: CASSAGLSGESSGYTF.

The chain links TRBV5-1 to TRBJ2-2; the match to TRBD1 covers 10 bases. This CDR3 region has 17 residues. V dropped 3 bases and J dropped 7; count of bases not matched to a gene: 12. Germline CDR1 and CDR2: SGHRS and YFSETQ. In DNA, the CDR3 is TGCGCCAGCAGCTCGGTAACGGGACAGGGGAGGAACGGGGAGCTGTTTTTT. Its translation is CASSSVTGQGRNGELFF.

The rearrangement links TRBV19 to TRBJ1-5; tentatively, D is TRBD1 (6 bases). The CDR3 spans 16 residues. CDR1 LNHDA and CDR2 SQIVND come from the germline V gene (reference sequence). V was trimmed by 4 bases and J by 3 bases, leaving 16 bases between them. CDR3 sequence reads: CASSRRDTSDNQPQHF. CDR3 bases: TGTGCCAGTAGTAGACGGGACACCTCCGACAATCAGCCCCAGCATTTT.